This T cell receptor (beta chain) was identified in a study of shared clonotypes between healthy human individuals. Findings and caveats of the study: The researchers took only blood, and tissue repertoires probably look different.

TCRdb's table, derived via immunoSEQ multiplex PCR, lists solely in-frame clones and lacks some. Counted here are under 1,100,000 clones, 75% occurring once; the ten biggest clones make up 1.5%. Concerning this clone itself: The target antigen is unknown.

The germline CDR1 and CDR2 sequences are SEHNR and FQNEAQ (reference sequence). Trimming cost V 2 bases and J 9 bases, with 7 bases left between them. The CDR3 runs to 11 residues. The sequence came from a man younger than 35 in good health. V and J are TRBV7-9 and TRBJ1-2, with D unresolved. The sample consisted of memory CD4+ T cells sorted from blood. Sample subset: CD45RA-negative fraction. CDR3 protein: CASSLFESYTF. The CDR3 nucleotides read TGTGCCAGCAGCTTATTTGAGAGCTACACCTTC.